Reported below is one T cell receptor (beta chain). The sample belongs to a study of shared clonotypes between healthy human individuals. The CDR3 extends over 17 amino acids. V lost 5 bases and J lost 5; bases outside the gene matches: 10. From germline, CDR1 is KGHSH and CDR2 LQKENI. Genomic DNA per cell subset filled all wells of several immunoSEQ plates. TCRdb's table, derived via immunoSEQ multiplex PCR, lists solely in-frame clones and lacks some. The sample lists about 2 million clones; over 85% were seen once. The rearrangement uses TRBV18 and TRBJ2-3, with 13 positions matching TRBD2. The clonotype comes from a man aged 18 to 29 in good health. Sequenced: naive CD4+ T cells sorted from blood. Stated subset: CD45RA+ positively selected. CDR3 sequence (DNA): TGTGCCAGCTCATACGAAGGACTAGCGGGAGTTGTAGATACGCAGTATTTT. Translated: CASSYEGLAGVVDTQYF.